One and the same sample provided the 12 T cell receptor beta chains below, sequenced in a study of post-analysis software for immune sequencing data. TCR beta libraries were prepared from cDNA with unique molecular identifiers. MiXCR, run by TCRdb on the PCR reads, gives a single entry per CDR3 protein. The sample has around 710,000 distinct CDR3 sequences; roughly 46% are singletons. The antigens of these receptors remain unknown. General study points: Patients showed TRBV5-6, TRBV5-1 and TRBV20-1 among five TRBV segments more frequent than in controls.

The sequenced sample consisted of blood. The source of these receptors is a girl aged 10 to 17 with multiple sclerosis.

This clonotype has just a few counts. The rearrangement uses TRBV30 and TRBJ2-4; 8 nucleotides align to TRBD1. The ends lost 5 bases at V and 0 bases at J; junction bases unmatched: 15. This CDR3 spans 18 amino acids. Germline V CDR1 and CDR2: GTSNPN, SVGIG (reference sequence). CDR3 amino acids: CAWGIDRGPSLAKNIQYF. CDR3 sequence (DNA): TGTGCCTGGGGAATAGACAGGGGACCCTCCTTAGCCAAAAACATTCAGTACTTC.

CDR3 bases: TGTGCCACCTCGCGGTTTCGACAGGGGCAGCCCCAGCATTTT. Its translation is CATSRFRQGQPQHF. The chain has TRBV27 and TRBJ1-5; 8 bases are a match to TRBD1. This CDR3 region has 14 residues. CDR1 and CDR2 (germline): MNHEY, SMNVEV (reference sequence). The ends lost 10 bases at V and 7 bases at J; junction bases unmatched: 12.

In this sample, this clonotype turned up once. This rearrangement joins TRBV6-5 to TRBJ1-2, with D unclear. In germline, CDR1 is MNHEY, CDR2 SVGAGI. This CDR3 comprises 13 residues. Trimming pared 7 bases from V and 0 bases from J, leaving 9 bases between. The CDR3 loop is CASTNGANYGYTF. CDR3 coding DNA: TGTGCCAGCACCAACGGGGCTAACTATGGCTACACCTTC.

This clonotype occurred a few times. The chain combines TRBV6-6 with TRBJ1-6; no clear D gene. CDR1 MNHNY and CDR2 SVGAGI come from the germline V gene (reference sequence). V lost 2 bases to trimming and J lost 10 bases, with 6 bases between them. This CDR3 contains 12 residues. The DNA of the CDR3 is TGTGCCAGCAGTTACCCTGAATCACCCCTCCACTTT. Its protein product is CASSYPESPLHF.

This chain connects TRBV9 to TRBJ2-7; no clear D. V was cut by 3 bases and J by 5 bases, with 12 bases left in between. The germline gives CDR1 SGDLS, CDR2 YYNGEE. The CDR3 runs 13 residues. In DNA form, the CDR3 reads TGTGCCAGCAGCGCCACCGATTGGCACGAGCAGTACTTC. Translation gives CASSATDWHEQYF.

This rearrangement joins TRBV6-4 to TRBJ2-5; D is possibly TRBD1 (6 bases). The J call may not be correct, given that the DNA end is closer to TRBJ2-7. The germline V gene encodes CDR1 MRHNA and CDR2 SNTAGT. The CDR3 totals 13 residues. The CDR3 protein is CASLVGAPLEQYF. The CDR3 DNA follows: TGTGCCAGCCTCGTGGGGGCGCCCCTCGAGCAGTACTTC.

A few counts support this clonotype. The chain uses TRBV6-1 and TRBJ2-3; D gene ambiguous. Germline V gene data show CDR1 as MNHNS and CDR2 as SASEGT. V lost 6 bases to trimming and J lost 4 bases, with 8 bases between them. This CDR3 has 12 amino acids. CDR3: CASSGTSDTQYF. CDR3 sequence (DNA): TGTGCCAGCAGCGGTACTTCAGATACGCAGTATTTT.

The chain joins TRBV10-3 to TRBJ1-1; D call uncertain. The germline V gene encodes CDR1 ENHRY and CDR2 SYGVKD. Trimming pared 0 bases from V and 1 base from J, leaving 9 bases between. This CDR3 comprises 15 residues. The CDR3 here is CAISESERQNTEAFF. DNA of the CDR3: TGTGCCATCAGTGAGTCGGAGCGCCAGAACACTGAAGCTTTCTTT.

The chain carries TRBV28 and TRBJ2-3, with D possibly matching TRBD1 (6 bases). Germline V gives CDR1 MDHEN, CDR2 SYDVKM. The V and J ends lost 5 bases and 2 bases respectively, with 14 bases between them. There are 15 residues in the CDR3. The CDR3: CASSPLDSITDTQYF. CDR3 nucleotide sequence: TGTGCCAGCAGTCCCCTGGACAGCATCACAGATACGCAGTATTTT.

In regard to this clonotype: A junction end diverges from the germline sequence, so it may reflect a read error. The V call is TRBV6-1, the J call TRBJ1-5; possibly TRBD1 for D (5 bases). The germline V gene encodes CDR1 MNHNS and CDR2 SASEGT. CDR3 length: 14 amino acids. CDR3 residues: CASTSGYPNRPQHF. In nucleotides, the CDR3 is TGTGCCAGCACCTCAGGGTACCCCAATCGGCCCCAGCATTTT.

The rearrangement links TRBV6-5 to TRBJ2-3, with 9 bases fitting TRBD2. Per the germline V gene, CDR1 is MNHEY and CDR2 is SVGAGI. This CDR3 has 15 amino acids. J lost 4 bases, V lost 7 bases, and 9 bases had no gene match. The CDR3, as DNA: TGTGCCAGCACCCGCGGGGTAGCGGGAGCAGATACGCAGTATTTT. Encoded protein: CASTRGVAGADTQYF.

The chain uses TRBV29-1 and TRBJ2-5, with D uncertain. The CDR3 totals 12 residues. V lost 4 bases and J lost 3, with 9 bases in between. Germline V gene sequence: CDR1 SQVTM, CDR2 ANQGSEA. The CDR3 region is CSVVNSKETQYF. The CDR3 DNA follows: TGCAGCGTTGTGAACAGTAAAGAGACCCAGTACTTC.